In this sample, the clone carrying this T cell receptor beta chain turned up a few times. Its specificity is not known. Time point here: patch test 3, about 24 weeks after DPC sensitization. Treatment in this sample: therapeutic diphenylcyclopropenone sensitization with weekly scalp DPC. Ahead of applying each patch test, blood was sampled. Total RNA was isolated from unfractionated whole blood. The data originate from a study of human T cells and chemical hapten exposure. Between the trimmed V and J ends, which lost 7 bases and 0 bases, there was a span of 12 bases. The CDR3 runs to 14 residues. Germline values: CDR1 MNHEY, CDR2 SVGEGT. TCRdb re-called the RACE reads through MiXCR, storing one row per CDR3 protein. The repertoire holds about 160,000 distinct CDR3 sequences, 25% to 35% seen once, with roughly 2% in the top ten. Study-level points and caveats: Versus controls, significantly more large CDR3 similarity clusters arose from expanded TCRs. Sensitization with DPC brought no change to TCRs above 1 in 1000 in frequency.

The chain couples TRBV6-2 or TRBV6-3 to TRBJ1-1; D perhaps matches TRBD1 (6 bases). Sequencing used whole blood, obtained in connection with sensitization to the hapten diphenylcyclopropenone (DPC). This clonotype was sampled from a woman aged 18-29 years with alopecia areata. Some clones in this sample may be carry-over from other donors' samples. The CDR3 nucleotides read TGTGCCAGCACCCCACAGGGCATGAACACTGAAGCTTTCTTT. It encodes CASTPQGMNTEAFF.